The T cell receptor (beta chain) under discussion was sequenced for a study of blood T cell repertoires in COVID-19. The overall study: Nucleic acid was either cDNA or gDNA, and it came from T cells, B-cell-depleted T cells, or PBMCs.

This CDR3 is 16 amino acids long. Trimming took 4 bases from V and 4 from J; bases not matched to a gene: 5. The germline V gene encodes CDR1 SGHTA and CDR2 FQGNSA. In the authors' methods: Researchers report that nucleated cell counts were estimated from reference gene primer amplification. This table comes from immunoSEQ multiplex PCR, and its TCRdb copy is limited to in-frame clones, with some not included. V, J and clone size were drawn from that table, and D and trimming were deduced from the DNA. The sample records 150,000 or so clones, roughly 90% being singletons. The participants were between roughly 18 and 100 years old and came from some 25 US areas. Recovered status applied to Cohort 3 donors who had two consecutive negative PCRs. It also applied to those with clearance or with symptom resolution.

Material: PBMCs or T cells enriched from blood (not recorded which). This TCR derives from a man in his forties or fifties who had recovered from COVID-19. The chain recombines TRBV7-2 with TRBJ1-6; TRBD1 matches at 9 bases. The CDR3 DNA is TGTGCCAGCAGCTCCCAGGGACAGGGTTATAATTCACCCCTCCACTTT. This encodes CASSSQGQGYNSPLHF. Looking up the rest from reference TRBV7-2 and TRBJ1-6 gives the full variable domain: GAGVSQSPSNKVTEKGKDVELRCDPISGHTALYWYRQSLGQGLEFLIYFQGNSAPDKSGLPSDRFSAERTGGSVSTLTIQRTQQEDSAVYLCASSSQGQGYNSPLHFGNGTRLTVT.